This T cell receptor (beta chain) is from a study of read filtering for tumor transcriptome and immune sequencing. Study summary: Transcriptome libraries were built from DNase-treated RNA.

This library used 300 to 500 ng RNA and molecular barcoded adaptors spanning alpha/delta and beta/gamma chains. TCRdb fed the reads into MiXCR, producing one record per CDR3 protein. Of 15,000 to 20,000 distinct CDR3 sequences listed, about 20% are singletons. V lost 3 bases, J lost 7 bases, and 13 bases lay in between. Germline CDR1 is MDHEN and CDR2 is SYDVKM. CDR3 length equals 14 residues. About this clonotype: Its antigen is as yet unknown.

Study-wide results and caveats: Approximately 77% of IR-seq clonotypes had a single read, yet these held around 3.3% of reads.

The chain links TRBV28 to TRBJ2-1, with D possibly being TRBD1 (5 bases). The sequenced sample consisted of a population of CD138-negative cells sorted from bone marrow. The clonotype originates from a donor over 35 with multiple myeloma. CDR3 sequence: CASSFRVRGNEQFF. In DNA form, the CDR3 reads TGTGCCAGCAGTTTCAGAGTTAGGGGAAATGAGCAGTTCTTC.